This T cell receptor (beta chain) was found in a study of identical twins. TCRdb independently ran MiXCR on the 5' RACE reads; one entry per CDR3 protein. The sample lists hundreds of thousands of distinct CDR3 sequences, less than 9% occurring once. This clonotype has at least ten counts. These data were likewise used in another study, on yellow fever vaccine responses in identical twins.

Material for sequencing was memory (CD45RO+) T cells sorted from blood. The source is a woman aged 18-30 years in good health.

The CDR3 loop is CASSRTAGELFF. As DNA, the CDR3 is TGCGCCAGCAGTCGGACTGCCGGGGAGCTGTTTTTT. The V and J genes are TRBV5-1 and TRBJ2-2; the D gene is possibly TRBD2 (5 bases). This CDR3 spans 12 amino acids. Trimming took off 5 bases at V and 6 bases at J, with 8 bases between the two ends. The germline V gene has CDR1 SGHRS and CDR2 YFSETQ.